Following are 27 T cell receptor beta chains from one sample sequenced in a study of blood T cell repertoires in COVID-19. The table came from immunoSEQ multiplex PCR; TCRdb's copy has only in-frame clones and leaves some out. The sample consists of around 360,000 clones, roughly 90% of them appearing once. The sequencing input was PBMCs or T cells enriched from blood (not recorded which). Receptor source: a woman aged 30 to 39 who had recovered from COVID-19.

V is TRBV19 and J is TRBJ1-2; TRBD1 is a possible D gene (5 bases). In germline, CDR1 is LNHDA, CDR2 SQIVND (reference sequence). The CDR3 spans 12 residues. The V end was cut by 0 bases, the J end by 8 bases, with 7 bases between. The CDR3 sequence: CASSIDRAGYTF. The DNA of the CDR3 is TGTGCCAGTAGTATAGACAGGGCCGGCTACACCTTC.

The chain has TRBV6-5 and TRBJ1-1, with no clear D. In germline, CDR1 is MNHEY, CDR2 SVGAGI. Trimming removed 7 bases at V and 3 bases at J, with 18 bases between. CDR3 length equals 15 residues. The CDR3: CASIHSPGRDTEAFF. CDR3 nucleotide sequence: TGTGCCAGCATCCACTCGCCGGGGAGGGACACTGAAGCTTTCTTT.

This clone was seen once. The chain links TRBV5-1 to TRBJ1-3; 11 nucleotides match TRBD1. The CDR3 extends over 15 amino acids. Germline V gene lookup returns CDR1 SGHRS and CDR2 YFSETQ. The J segment lost 3 bases and the V segment lost 5 bases, leaving 4 bases of the junction unmatched. The CDR3 region has the DNA TGCGCCAGCAGGCCCGGGACAGGGGGTGGAAACACCATATATTTT. This codes for CASRPGTGGGNTIYF.

This chain links TRBV19 with TRBJ2-1; weak D call: TRBD2 (5 bases). CDR1 and CDR2 from the germline V gene are LNHDA and SQIVND (reference sequence). The CDR3 covers 16 residues. Trimming took 5 bases from V and 5 from J, leaving 19 bases between them. CDR3 DNA: TGTGCCAGTAGTGCTCGTTCCGGGAACATAAACAATGAGCAGTTCTTC. Its protein is CASSARSGNINNEQFF. Looking up the rest from reference TRBV19 and TRBJ2-1 gives the full variable domain: DGGITQSPKYLFRKEGQNVTLSCEQNLNHDAMYWYRQDPGQGLRLIYYSQIVNDFQKGDIAEGYSVSREKKESFPLTVTSAQKNPTAFYLCASSARSGNINNEQFFGPGTRLTVL.

The chain is built from TRBV12-5 and TRBJ2-1; D perhaps matches TRBD2 (6 bases). CDR1 and CDR2 (germline): LGHNT, FRNRAP. V shed 5 bases and J shed 3 bases, with 17 bases lying between them. This CDR3 is 16 amino acids long. CDR3 sequence reads: CASGTLSGLYYNEQFF. CDR3 nucleotide sequence: TGTGCTAGTGGTACCCTTAGCGGCCTTTACTACAATGAGCAGTTCTTC.

This rearrangement joins TRBV6-1 to TRBJ1-3; D ambiguous. The germline V gene encodes CDR1 MNHNS and CDR2 SASEGT. CDR3 length: 17 residues. The V end was cut by 2 bases, the J end by 1 base, with 15 bases between. The CDR3 here is CASSEHHGVRSGNTIYF. Here the CDR3 DNA reads TGTGCCAGCAGTGAACATCACGGGGTGCGGTCTGGAAACACCATATATTTT.

This clone came up a few times. The chain has TRBV5-4 and TRBJ2-5; 7 nucleotides align to TRBD1. Looked up from germline, CDR1 is SGHNT and CDR2 is YYREEE (reference sequence). The junction had 13 bases not matched to a gene; V was cut back by 5 bases and J by 0 bases. CDR3 length: 17 amino acids. The CDR3 protein is CASRESPVDRDQETQYF. In DNA form, the CDR3 reads TGTGCCAGCAGGGAATCCCCTGTCGACAGGGACCAAGAGACCCAGTACTTC.

A note on this clone: Within the sample, other DNA sequences also encode this same CDR3. The genes are TRBV6-5 and TRBJ1-5; D unclear. V was pared by 0 bases and J by 6 bases, with 6 bases between. CDR1 and CDR2 from the germline V gene are MNHEY and SVGAGI. The CDR3 has 13 amino acids. The CDR3 DNA follows: TGTGCCAGCAGTTACTCAAGAGCTCAGCCCCAGCATTTT. Protein product: CASSYSRAQPQHF.

The chain uses TRBV7-9 and TRBJ2-6; 11 bases match TRBD2. The CDR3 has 17 residues. V lost 2 bases to trimming and J lost 1 base; unmatched junction nucleotides: 1. CDR1 SEHNR and CDR2 FQNEAQ come from the germline V gene (reference sequence). CDR3 DNA sequence: TGTGCCAGCAGCTTACTAGCGGGAGGTTCTGGGGCCAACGTCCTGACTTTC. Encoded protein: CASSLLAGGSGANVLTF.

This sequence joins TRBV5-5 and TRBJ1-1, with TRBD1 identical over 8 bases. Germline trimming cut 4 bases from V and 7 bases from J; bases unmatched to any gene: 6. The CDR3 runs 13 residues. Germline V gene data show CDR1 as SGHKS and CDR2 as YYEKEE (reference sequence). The chain's CDR3 is CASSPGQGGEAFF. CDR3 coding DNA: TGTGCCAGCAGCCCCGGACAGGGTGGTGAAGCTTTCTTT.

The chain employs TRBV2 and TRBJ2-7; 9 bases match TRBD2. V was pared by 4 bases and J by 0 bases, with 13 bases of the junction left unmatched. Germline V gene lookup returns CDR1 SNHLY and CDR2 FYNNEI. The CDR3 loop spans 18 amino acids. The CDR3 sequence is CASSAGTSLSRISYEQYF. In nucleotides, the CDR3 is TGTGCCAGCAGTGCCGGGACTAGCCTTAGCCGAATCTCCTACGAGCAGTACTTC.

The chain couples TRBV6-5 to TRBJ2-7; 7 bases align to TRBD1. Germline CDR1 and CDR2: MNHEY and SVGAGI. After removal of 6 bases from V and 3 bases from J, the junction contained 5 bases not matched to a gene. The CDR3 runs 13 residues. CDR3 protein: CASSRGQNYEQYF. The CDR3, as DNA: TGTGCCAGCAGCCGGGGACAGAACTACGAGCAGTACTTC.

This clone has only a few counts. The chain employs TRBV7-9 and TRBJ2-2; D gene unclear. Germline V CDR1 and CDR2: SEHNR, FQNEAQ (reference sequence). V was shortened by 7 bases and J by 4 bases, with 13 bases between the two germline ends. This CDR3 region has 14 residues. The CDR3 loop is CASTHPRFTGELFF. The CDR3 DNA reads TGTGCCAGCACCCATCCGCGATTCACCGGGGAGCTGTTTTTT. The full variable domain, in which reference TRBV7-9 and TRBJ2-2 provide the parts outside the CDR3, is DTGVSQNPRHKITKRGQNVTFRCDPISEHNRLYWYRQTLGQGPEFLTYFQNEAQLEKSRLLSDRFSAERPKGSFSTLEIQRTEQGDSAMYLCASTHPRFTGELFFGEGSRLTVL.

The chain carries TRBV5-4 and TRBJ2-1, with D maybe TRBD1 (6 bases). CDR3 length: 13 amino acids. With 4 bases removed from V and 10 bases from J, the gap between germline ends came to 15 bases. Looked up from germline, CDR1 is SGHNT and CDR2 is YYREEE (reference sequence). This CDR3 is CASSGYRVEEQFF. In DNA form, the CDR3 reads TGTGCCAGCAGCGGCTACAGGGTGGAGGAGCAGTTCTTC.

This clone is a singleton in its sample. The rearrangement joins TRBV14 to TRBJ2-1; maybe TRBD1 (5 bases). V was shortened by 2 bases and J by 0 bases, with 17 bases between the two germline ends. CDR1 and CDR2 (germline): SGHDN, FVKESK. This CDR3 is 18 amino acids long. The CDR3 sequence: CASSQTLLTGSSYNEQFF. CDR3 DNA: TGTGCCAGCAGCCAAACCCTTCTAACAGGCAGCTCCTACAATGAGCAGTTCTTC.

The V call is TRBV15, the J call TRBJ1-2; no reliable D call. The germline V gene has CDR1 LNHNV and CDR2 YYDKDF (reference sequence). The length of the CDR3 is 13 residues. V was cut by 5 bases and J by 1 base, with 8 bases left in between. The CDR3 nucleotides are TGTGCCACCAGCCCACGGGGTAACTATGGCTACACCTTC. Its translation: CATSPRGNYGYTF.

The chain recombines TRBV5-1 with TRBJ2-1; 9 nucleotides line up with TRBD2. Germline-derived CDR1 and CDR2 are SGHRS and YFSETQ. This CDR3 contains 14 residues. V lost 0 bases to trimming and J lost 10 bases; unmatched junction nucleotides: 5. The CDR3 coding sequence is TGCGCCAGCAGCTTGGGGGCACTAGCGGGCGAGCAGTTCTTC. The encoded protein is CASSLGALAGEQFF.

The chain has TRBV4-2 and TRBJ2-5, with TRBD2 matching 15 bases. The CDR3 runs to 17 residues. Losses at the gene ends were 4 bases for V and 5 bases for J; bases not matched to a gene: 8. The V gene's germline CDR1 is LGHNA and CDR2 YNFKEQ. DNA for the CDR3: TGTGCCAGCAGCCCTCGGACTAGCGGGGGGGCGTCGGAGACCCAGTACTTC. Residues: CASSPRTSGGASETQYF.

The chain joins TRBV14 to TRBJ2-7; D is unclear. V dropped 8 bases and J dropped 6 bases, with 14 bases sitting between them. The germline V gene encodes CDR1 SGHDN and CDR2 FVKESK. This CDR3 spans 12 amino acids. The CDR3 bases are TGTGCCAGCGGTTGGTGGCATGGCGAGCAGTACTTC. Translation: CASGWWHGEQYF. The whole variable domain, filled in from reference TRBV14 and TRBJ2-7, reads EAGVTQFPSHSVIEKGQTVTLRCDPISGHDNLYWYRRVMGKEIKFLLHFVKESKQDESGMPNNRFLAERTGGTYSTLKVQPAELEDSGVYFCASGWWHGEQYFGPGTRLTVT.

This sequence joins TRBV19 and TRBJ1-5; D might be TRBD1 (5 bases). The CDR3 has 12 amino acids. With 7 bases removed from V and 6 bases from J, the gap between germline ends came to 10 bases. Germline-derived CDR1 and CDR2 are LNHDA and SQIVND (reference sequence). In DNA, the CDR3 is TGTGCCAGTAATCAGGGCGGTCAGCCCCAGCATTTT. Translation: CASNQGGQPQHF.

The V and J genes are TRBV5-8 and TRBJ2-3; 10 bases are a match to TRBD2. CDR1 and CDR2 from the germline V gene are SGHTS and YDEGEE. This CDR3 contains 17 residues. V dropped 0 bases and J dropped 1; count of bases not matched to a gene: 5. The CDR3 DNA reads TGTGCCAGCAGCTTGGCCCTCACTAGCGGGGGCACAGATACGCAGTATTTT. It translates to CASSLALTSGGTDTQYF.

This chain links TRBV28 with TRBJ2-2; TRBD1 matches at 9 bases. This CDR3 region has 14 residues. The V gene's germline CDR1 is MDHEN and CDR2 SYDVKM. Trimming cost V 5 bases and J 4 bases; bases outside gene matches: 2. CDR3 protein: CASSPTGGTGELFF. CDR3 DNA: TGTGCCAGCAGTCCGACAGGGGGCACCGGGGAGCTGTTTTTT. Full variable domain (missing parts from reference TRBV28 and TRBJ2-2): DVKVTQSSRYLVKRTGEKVFLECVQDMDHENMFWYRQDPGLGLRLIYFSYDVKMKEKGDIPEGYSVSREKKERFSLILESASTNQTSMYLCASSPTGGTGELFFGEGSRLTVL.

The V and J genes are TRBV4-1 and TRBJ1-6, with TRBD1 matching over 7 bases. With 4 bases clipped from V and 7 bases from J, the junction kept 16 bases outside the gene matches. CDR1 MGHRA and CDR2 YSYEKL come from the germline V gene. The CDR3 runs 18 residues. CDR3 sequence reads: CASSRSPARDRDNSPLHF. CDR3 nucleotide sequence: TGCGCCAGCAGCCGGTCTCCTGCGAGAGACAGGGACAATTCACCCCTCCACTTT.

The chain has TRBV28 and TRBJ2-7, with 14 bases matching TRBD2. The junction had 13 bases not matched to a gene; V was cut back by 6 bases and J by 3 bases. This CDR3 comprises 18 residues. The germline V gene encodes CDR1 MDHEN and CDR2 SYDVKM. The CDR3 bases are TGTGCCAGCAGCTCTGGACTAGCGGGAGGTGGCCCCCTCTACGAGCAGTACTTC. The encoded protein is CASSSGLAGGGPLYEQYF.

V usage is TRBV6-5 and J usage is TRBJ2-7; the D gene is possibly TRBD2 (5 bases). V gave up 10 bases and J gave up 0 bases, with 16 bases separating them. The CDR3 has 14 amino acids. Germline V lookup: CDR1 MNHEY, CDR2 SVGAGI. CDR3 amino acids: CATAGESPSYEQYF. Written as DNA, the CDR3 is TGTGCCACCGCCGGGGAGTCCCCCTCCTACGAGCAGTACTTC.

J is TRBJ2-1 and V is TRBV27; no clear D. CDR1 MNHEY and CDR2 SMNVEV come from the germline V gene (reference sequence). The CDR3 is 16 residues long. The ends were cut back, 4 bases at V and 3 bases at J, with 16 bases in the middle. As DNA, the CDR3 is TGTGCCAGCAGTTCCTCCCTACTCTACGACTACAATGAGCAGTTCTTC. Translating it yields CASSSSLLYDYNEQFF.

The rearrangement joins TRBV7-9 to TRBJ1-1; D not certain. V lost 8 bases and J 3 bases, leaving 16 bases between the germline ends. Germline loops: CDR1 SEHNR, CDR2 FQNEAQ (reference sequence). CDR3 length: 14 amino acids. The CDR3 region is CASSDRGAYTEAFF. The CDR3 coding sequence is TGTGCCAGCTCAGACCGGGGAGCTTACACTGAAGCTTTCTTT.